The rows below give T cell receptor beta chains drawn from one sample of a study of blood T cell repertoires in COVID-19. Produced via immunoSEQ multiplex PCR; TCRdb's table is partial and in-frame only. The sample includes under 45,000 clones, around 90% of them seen just once. The source material was peripheral blood. The receptors here all came from a human donor in a cohort sampled during active COVID-19. CDR3s include the opening cysteine and the closing phenylalanine or tryptophan.

V gene | CDR3 protein
TRBV4-2 | CASSQVGVDTEAFF
TRBV9 | CASSVDPSTSYEQYF
TRBV5-4 | CASSRTQGMPFF
TRBV7-2 | CASSNRVGRGEQYF
TRBV19 | CASSRRLGLRPPYNEQFF
TRBV18 | CATYRDRGRTEAFF
TRBV6-2/TRBV6-3 | CASNPAMGRLKGEGGTEAFF
TRBV3-1/TRBV3-2 | CASSLFGTPYEQYF
TRBV11-2 | CASSLTDWSSYNEQFF
TRBV19 | CASQNRGGNSPLHF
TRBV30 | CAWSARGGHNQPQHF
TRBV5-8 | CASSSGQATSTDTQYF
TRBV5-1 | CASSLSGGLLHF
TRBV24-1 | CATSEDGTREKLFF
TRBV3-1/TRBV3-2 | CASSSPTSGRYEQYF
TRBV15 | CATSTPRGETQYF
TRBV30 | CAWSEWTSGKETQYF
TRBV7-3 | CASSCTLTALREKLFF
TRBV15 | CATSRDSYEQYF
TRBV29-1 | CSVAGGQGADEQYF
TRBV30 | CAWVRDYRGYTF
TRBV5-1 | CASRSRQDSRSEQYF
TRBV5-5 | CASSSGARGGYGYTF
TRBV6-2/TRBV6-3 | CASSYLAGNQPQHF
TRBV7-9 | CASSLDQDTEAFF
TRBV19 | CAVGDPSTDTQYF
TRBV5-1 | CASQTGTTKETQYF
TRBV6-6 | CASSPHPGTGGDYGYTF
TRBV5-1 | CASSWTSGSYEQYF
TRBV7-3 | CASSSSGGAGDTQYF
TRBV5-6 | CASSSQGSQPQHF
TRBV27 | CASSFRRGRLNEQFF
TRBV5-4 | CASSFVGGRTDTQYF
TRBV7-2 | CASIEGQANTEAFF
TRBV13 | CASSLLQGNEKLFF
TRBV3-1/TRBV3-2 | CASSQMNRVETQYF
TRBV30 | CAWSLGANGYTF
TRBV7-6 | CASSNEAYISSRGRDGNTIYF
TRBV5-6 | CASSLGRPGVQGYTF
TRBV7-8 | CASSLEGHGSANEKLFF
TRBV18 | CASSPFRRGFNTEAFF
TRBV5-4 | CASSSTSGKGNEQFF
TRBV6-5 | CASTQGAIGEQFF
TRBV18 | CASSIDNEQFF
TRBV6-5 | CASSFQRGVFAGELFF
TRBV29-1 | CSVVFMAGRGTDTQYF
TRBV2 | CASKLTGTNYGYTF
TRBV3-1/TRBV3-2 | CASSRGSTHGYTF
TRBV29-1 | CSVEVALGGYTF
TRBV5-4 | CASSRGHLSQETQYF
TRBV19 | CASSRLAATDTQYF
TRBV28 | CASSSPGGPDIQYF
TRBV5-5 | CASSAGQYYEQYF
TRBV10-2 | CATSGTGDYEQYF
TRBV10-3 | CAISPTGLAGERGELFF